This T cell receptor (beta chain) was profiled in a study of shared clonotypes between healthy human individuals. The table came from immunoSEQ multiplex PCR; TCRdb's copy has only in-frame clones and leaves some out. The table has around 700,000 clones, 72% seen once. The germline V gene encodes CDR1 LNHDA and CDR2 SQIVND (reference sequence). This CDR3 has 16 amino acids. Trimming removed 7 bases at V and 0 bases at J, with 19 bases between. The clonotype comes from a woman in her 30s in good health. The rearrangement joins TRBV19 to TRBJ2-7; unclear D gene. Source material: memory CD4+ T cells sorted from blood. Subset described: CD45RA-negative fraction. This chain's CDR3 is CASTPRMDATSYEQYF. The DNA for the CDR3 is TGTGCCAGTACCCCCAGAATGGACGCGACCTCCTACGAGCAGTACTTC.